The next 21 T cell receptor beta chains were all read from a single sample in a study of cytomegalovirus exposure and HLA in healthy donors. This PCR relied on a set of 60 Vbeta primers and 13 Jbeta primers. Method: immunoSEQ multiplex PCR; TCRdb's copy keeps in-frame clones and lacks some. The sample gives around 120,000 clones, around four fifths of which show up once; roughly 1.1% is in the top ten. The source material was PBMCs. The source is a boy aged 5-17 years in good health and CMV-seronegative.

The chain carries TRBV5-1 and TRBJ1-1; 9 bases are a match to TRBD1. The CDR3 has 14 residues. CDR1 SGHRS and CDR2 YFSETQ come from the germline V gene. Germline trimming cut 0 bases from V and 11 bases from J; bases unmatched to any gene: 8. The CDR3 reads CASSLDGQGRLAFF. For the CDR3, the DNA is TGCGCCAGCAGCTTGGATGGACAGGGGAGGTTGGCTTTCTTT.

In this sample, this clone turned up a few times. The chain uses TRBV18 and TRBJ1-3; D gene uncertain. Germline V gene lookup returns CDR1 KGHSH and CDR2 LQKENI. The CDR3 has 16 amino acids. V was cut by 3 bases and J by 3 bases, with 15 bases left in between. CDR3: CASSPLEGAYGNTIYF. CDR3 sequence (DNA): TGTGCCAGCTCACCTTTGGAGGGAGCATATGGAAACACCATATATTTT.

The chain recombines TRBV4-1 with TRBJ2-7; 8 nucleotides match TRBD2. The CDR3 is 15 residues long. Unmatched junction bases numbered 3, after V lost 1 base and J lost 1 base. Looked up from germline, CDR1 is MGHRA and CDR2 is YSYEKL. DNA of the CDR3: TGCGCCAGCAGCCAAGGTAGCGGGATTTCCTACGAGCAGTACTTC. This gives the protein CASSQGSGISYEQYF.

The chain joins TRBV29-1 to TRBJ2-1, with TRBD1 matching over 9 bases. Germline V gene lookup returns CDR1 SQVTM and CDR2 ANQGSEA. With 4 bases clipped from V and 3 bases from J, the junction kept 10 bases outside the gene matches. This CDR3 spans 16 amino acids. As DNA, the CDR3 is TGCAGCGTTGGTGGAGCGGGACAGGGATACTACAATGAGCAGTTCTTC. This gives the protein CSVGGAGQGYYNEQFF.

The chain joins TRBV5-6 to TRBJ2-5, with D possibly TRBD1 on 7 matching bases. V lost 6 bases and J lost 4, with 22 bases in between. This CDR3 comprises 16 residues. In germline, CDR1 is SGHDT, CDR2 YYEEEE. CDR3 residues: CASTLRRGPERETQYF. The CDR3 DNA reads as TGTGCCAGCACCCTCCGGAGGGGGCCGGAGAGAGAGACCCAGTACTTC.

The count of this clone is one. This chain links TRBV5-4 with TRBJ1-5; maybe TRBD1 (5 bases). From germline, CDR1 is SGHNT and CDR2 YYREEE (reference sequence). The CDR3 has 17 amino acids. The V gene lost 4 bases and the J gene lost 6 bases, with 23 bases spanning the gap. The CDR3 bases are TGTGCCAGCAGCCGGGGCGGCGCGGGGGGGGAGGGTCAGCCCCAGCATTTT. Amino acids: CASSRGGAGGEGQPQHF.

The genes are TRBV2 and TRBJ2-3; 12 bases line up with TRBD2. Germline V gives CDR1 SNHLY, CDR2 FYNNEI. The CDR3 consists of 15 residues. J lost 6 bases, V lost 4 bases, and 5 bases had no gene match. The DNA for the CDR3 is TGTGCCAGCAGTGCTAGCGGGGGGGGTAGGGATACGCAGTATTTT. This translates into CASSASGGGRDTQYF.

This chain links TRBV21-1 with TRBJ2-1; the listed D gene, TRBD2, was not tested against the DNA. TRBV21-1 constitutes a pseudogene. The CDR3 is 18 amino acids. The CDR3 sequence: CASSKAFFREVLHNEQFF. In DNA, the CDR3 is TGTGCCAGCAGCAAAGCCTTTTTTCGGGAGGTACTCCACAATGAGCAGTTCTTC.

This sequence joins TRBV11-3 and TRBJ2-3; 9 positions match TRBD2. Germline lookup yields CDR1 SGHNT and CDR2 YENEEA. This CDR3 spans 16 amino acids. Trimming removed 0 bases from V and 1 base from J; junction bases left unmatched: 2. As DNA, the CDR3 is TGTGCCAGCAGCTTAGAGACTAGCGGTGGCACAGATACGCAGTATTTT. This translates into CASSLETSGGTDTQYF.

The V call is TRBV27, the J call TRBJ1-1; D remains unclear. CDR3 length equals 12 residues. Germline CDR1 is MNHEY and CDR2 is SMNVEV (reference sequence). V lost 6 bases, J lost 0 bases, and 5 bases lay in between. The CDR3 sequence is CASSSVNTEAFF. The CDR3 bases are TGTGCCAGCAGCTCCGTGAACACTGAAGCTTTCTTT.

This clone was observed a single time. The V call is TRBV5-1, the J call TRBJ2-1, with TRBD2 as a possible D gene (5 bases). Trimming stripped 4 bases from V and 6 bases from J, with 11 bases between. CDR1 SGHRS and CDR2 YFSETQ come from the germline V gene. This CDR3 comprises 13 residues. CDR3 in amino acids: CASSRAEVNEQFF. The CDR3 nucleotides read TGCGCCAGCAGCCGAGCGGAGGTCAATGAGCAGTTCTTC.

V is TRBV11-2 and J is TRBJ2-2, with TRBD2 as a possible D gene (5 bases). V dropped 6 bases and J dropped 2 bases, with 7 bases sitting between them. The CDR3 spans 13 residues. Germline V gene data show CDR1 as SGHAT and CDR2 as FQNNGV. In DNA form, the CDR3 reads TGTGCCAGCAGTCCGGGAAACACCGGGGAGCTGTTTTTT. This encodes CASSPGNTGELFF.

This sequence joins TRBV5-1 and TRBJ2-5; 14 bases match TRBD2. Germline trimming cut 4 bases from V and 5 bases from J; bases unmatched to any gene: 7. CDR1 is SGHRS, CDR2 YFSETQ, per germline. The CDR3 runs to 16 residues. The DNA of the CDR3 is TGCGCCAGCAGCCGGAGGGGACTAGCGGGAGAGGAGACCCAGTACTTC. Encoded protein: CASSRRGLAGEETQYF.

This chain uses TRBV6-1 with TRBJ1-5; D uncertain. The germline V gene encodes CDR1 MNHNS and CDR2 SASEGT. Trimming shortened V by 2 bases and J by 0 bases, and 11 bases separated the two germline ends. This CDR3 contains 16 residues. For the CDR3, the DNA is TGTGCCAGCAGTGAATGGCAGACATATAGCAATCAGCCCCAGCATTTT. It codes for CASSEWQTYSNQPQHF.

This sequence joins TRBV4-1 and TRBJ2-1; D perhaps matches TRBD2 (5 bases). Germline-derived CDR1 and CDR2 are MGHRA and YSYEKL. V was cut by 0 bases and J by 7 bases, with 13 bases left in between. CDR3 size: 15 residues. The CDR3 DNA sequence: TGCGCCAGCAGCCAAGATGGAAATAGCGCGAATGAGCAGTTCTTC. This codes for CASSQDGNSANEQFF.

The V call is TRBV2, the J call TRBJ1-5; the D gene is possibly TRBD1 (6 bases). The germline gives CDR1 SNHLY, CDR2 FYNNEI. The V gene lost 3 bases and the J gene lost 2 bases, with 11 bases spanning the gap. This CDR3 region has 15 residues. The CDR3 DNA reads as TGTGCCAGCAGTGATCCCAGGGGAGGCAATCAGCCCCAGCATTTT. It is translated as CASSDPRGGNQPQHF.

The V call is TRBV9, the J call TRBJ1-5, with 9 bases identical to TRBD1. V was pared by 4 bases and J by 7 bases, with 6 bases of the junction left unmatched. This CDR3 is 14 amino acids long. Germline CDR1 is SGDLS and CDR2 is YYNGEE. CDR3 protein: CASSITGGGQPQHF. The CDR3 DNA is TGTGCCAGCAGCATTACAGGGGGCGGACAGCCCCAGCATTTT.

This clone has just one count. The CDR3 DNA is TGTGCCAGCAGCTTATGGGAGGAGACCCAGTACTTC. It translates to CASSLWEETQYF. This chain uses TRBV7-2 with TRBJ2-5, with D possibly being TRBD2 (5 bases). Trimming stripped 2 bases from V and 5 bases from J, with 6 bases between. The CDR3 has 12 residues. From germline, CDR1 is SGHTA and CDR2 FQGNSA.

This sequence joins TRBV2 and TRBJ1-4; 9 bases line up with TRBD1. V dropped 4 bases and J dropped 6; count of bases not matched to a gene: 0. Germline-derived CDR1 and CDR2 are SNHLY and FYNNEI. The CDR3 contains 13 residues. In DNA form, the CDR3 reads TGTGCCAGCAGTGGGGACAGGGATGAAAAACTGTTTTTT. It translates to CASSGDRDEKLFF.

The V gene is TRBV2, the J gene TRBJ2-6; D unresolved. The CDR3 length is 13 residues. V lost 4 bases to trimming and J lost 1 base, with 2 bases between them. Germline V CDR1 and CDR2: SNHLY, FYNNEI. As DNA, the CDR3 is TGTGCCAGCAGTGTATCTGGGGCCAACGTCCTGACTTTC. Translated: CASSVSGANVLTF.

This chain connects TRBV30 to TRBJ1-4; 7 bases agree with TRBD1. The trim removed 3 bases at V and 5 bases at J, leaving 9 bases unmatched. CDR1 and CDR2 from the germline V gene are GTSNPN and SVGIG (reference sequence). CDR3 size: 15 residues. The CDR3 spells CAWSIITGANEKLFF. The CDR3 DNA sequence: TGTGCCTGGAGCATTATAACAGGGGCGAATGAAAAACTGTTTTTT.